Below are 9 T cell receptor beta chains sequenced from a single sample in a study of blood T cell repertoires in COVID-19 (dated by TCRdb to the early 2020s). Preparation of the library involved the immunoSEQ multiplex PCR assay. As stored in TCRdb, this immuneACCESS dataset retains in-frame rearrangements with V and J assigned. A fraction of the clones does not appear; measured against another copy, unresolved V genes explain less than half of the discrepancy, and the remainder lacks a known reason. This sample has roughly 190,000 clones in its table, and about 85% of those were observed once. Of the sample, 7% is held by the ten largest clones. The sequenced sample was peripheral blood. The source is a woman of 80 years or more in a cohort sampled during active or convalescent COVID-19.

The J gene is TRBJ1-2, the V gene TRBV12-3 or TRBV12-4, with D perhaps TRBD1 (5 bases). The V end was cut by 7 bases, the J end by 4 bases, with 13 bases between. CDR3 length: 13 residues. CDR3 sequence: CASTRTGGYGYTF. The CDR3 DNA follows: TGTGCCAGCACCCGAACGGGGGGCTATGGCTACACCTTC.

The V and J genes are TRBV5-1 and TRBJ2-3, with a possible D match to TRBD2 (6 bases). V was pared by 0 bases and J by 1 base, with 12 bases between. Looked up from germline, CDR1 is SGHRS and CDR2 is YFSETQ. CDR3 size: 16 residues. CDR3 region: CASSLAGGTGTDTQYF. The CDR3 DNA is TGCGCCAGCAGCTTGGCGGGCGGGACCGGCACAGATACGCAGTATTTT.

The chain's CDR3 is CASSVGVMSNSPLHF. DNA of the CDR3: TGTGCCAGCAGCGTAGGAGTTATGTCTAATTCACCCCTCCACTTT. The rearrangement links TRBV9 to TRBJ1-6, with D unresolved. Germline lookup yields CDR1 SGDLS and CDR2 YYNGEE. The CDR3 is 15 amino acids. Between the trimmed V and J ends, which lost 0 bases and 6 bases, there was a span of 10 bases.

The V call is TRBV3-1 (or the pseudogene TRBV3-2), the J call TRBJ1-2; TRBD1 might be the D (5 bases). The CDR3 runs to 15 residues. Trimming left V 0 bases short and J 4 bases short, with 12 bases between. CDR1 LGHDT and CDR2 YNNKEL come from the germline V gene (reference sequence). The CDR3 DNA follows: TGTGCCAGCAGCCAAGAAATGGACACCGGCTATGGCTACACCTTC. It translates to CASSQEMDTGYGYTF.

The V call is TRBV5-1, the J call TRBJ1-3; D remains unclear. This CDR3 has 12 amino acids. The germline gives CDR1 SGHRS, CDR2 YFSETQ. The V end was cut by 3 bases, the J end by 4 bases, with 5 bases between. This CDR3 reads CASSSQGNTIYF. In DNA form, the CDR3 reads TGCGCCAGCAGCTCGCAGGGAAACACCATATATTTT.

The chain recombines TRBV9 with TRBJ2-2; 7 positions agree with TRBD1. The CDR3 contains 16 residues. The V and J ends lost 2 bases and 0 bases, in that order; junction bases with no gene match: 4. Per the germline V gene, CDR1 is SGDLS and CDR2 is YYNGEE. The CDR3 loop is CASSVGQVSNTGELFF. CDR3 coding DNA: TGTGCCAGCAGCGTTGGACAGGTTTCGAACACCGGGGAGCTGTTTTTT. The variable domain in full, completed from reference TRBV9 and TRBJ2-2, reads DSGVTQTPKHLITATGQRVTLRCSPRSGDLSVYWYQQSLDQGLQFLIQYYNGEERAKGNILERFSAQQFPDLHSELNLSSLELGDSALYFCASSVGQVSNTGELFFGEGSRLTVL.

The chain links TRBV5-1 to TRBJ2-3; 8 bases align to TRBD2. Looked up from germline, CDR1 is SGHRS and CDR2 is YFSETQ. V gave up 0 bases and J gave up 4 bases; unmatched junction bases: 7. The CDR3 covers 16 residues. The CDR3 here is CASSLAPGLVADTQYF. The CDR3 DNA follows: TGCGCCAGCAGCTTGGCCCCGGGACTAGTTGCAGATACGCAGTATTTT.

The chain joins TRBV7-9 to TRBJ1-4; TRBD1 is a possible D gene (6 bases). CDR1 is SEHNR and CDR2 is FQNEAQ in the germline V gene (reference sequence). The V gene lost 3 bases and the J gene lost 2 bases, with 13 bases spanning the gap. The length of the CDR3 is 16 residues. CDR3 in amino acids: CASSLLQGATNEKLFF. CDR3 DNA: TGTGCCAGCAGCTTGTTACAGGGAGCCACTAATGAAAAACTGTTTTTT.

The CDR3 spells CASSLEQTPSYEQYF. The CDR3 DNA is TGTGCCAGCAGCTTAGAACAGACCCCCTCCTACGAGCAGTACTTC. The chain carries TRBV7-9 and TRBJ2-7; D remains unclear. Trimming pared 1 base from V and 0 bases from J, leaving 10 bases between. The germline CDR1 and CDR2 sequences are SEHNR and FQNEAQ (reference sequence). CDR3 length equals 15 residues.